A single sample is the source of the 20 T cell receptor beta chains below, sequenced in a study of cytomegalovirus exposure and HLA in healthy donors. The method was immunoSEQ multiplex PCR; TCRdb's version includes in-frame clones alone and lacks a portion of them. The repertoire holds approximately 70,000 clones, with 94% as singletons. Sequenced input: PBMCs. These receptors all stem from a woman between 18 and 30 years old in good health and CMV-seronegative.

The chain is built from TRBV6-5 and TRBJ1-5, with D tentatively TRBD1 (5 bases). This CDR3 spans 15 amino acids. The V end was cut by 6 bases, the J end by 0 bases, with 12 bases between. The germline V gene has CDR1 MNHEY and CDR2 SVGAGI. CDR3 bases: TGTGCCAGCAGCGACCGGCAGGGTAGCAATCAGCCCCAGCATTTT. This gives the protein CASSDRQGSNQPQHF.

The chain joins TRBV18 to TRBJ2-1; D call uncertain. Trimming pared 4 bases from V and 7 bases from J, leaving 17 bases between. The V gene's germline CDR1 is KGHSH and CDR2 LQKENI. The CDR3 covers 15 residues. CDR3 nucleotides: TGTGCCAGCTCACAATCGTTGGGCTCTGTAAATGAGCAGTTCTTC. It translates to CASSQSLGSVNEQFF.

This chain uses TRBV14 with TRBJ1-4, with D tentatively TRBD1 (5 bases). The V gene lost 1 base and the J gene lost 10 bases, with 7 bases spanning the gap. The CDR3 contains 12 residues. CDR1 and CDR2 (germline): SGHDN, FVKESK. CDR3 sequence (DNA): TGTGCCAGCAGCCAAGGGGGCTTAAAACTGTTTTTT. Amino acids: CASSQGGLKLFF.

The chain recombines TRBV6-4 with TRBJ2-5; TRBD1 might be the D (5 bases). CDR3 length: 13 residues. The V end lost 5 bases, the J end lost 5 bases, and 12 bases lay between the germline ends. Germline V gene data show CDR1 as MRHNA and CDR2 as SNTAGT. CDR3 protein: CASSSDSGETQYF. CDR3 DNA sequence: TGTGCCAGCAGTTCAGACAGTGGGGAGACCCAGTACTTC.

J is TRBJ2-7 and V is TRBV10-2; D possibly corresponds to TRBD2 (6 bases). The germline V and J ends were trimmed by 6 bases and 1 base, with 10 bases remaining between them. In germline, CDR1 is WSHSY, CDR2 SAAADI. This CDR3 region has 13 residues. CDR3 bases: TGCGCCAGCAGAGTGAGCGGGTCCTACGAGCAGTACTTC. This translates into CASRVSGSYEQYF.

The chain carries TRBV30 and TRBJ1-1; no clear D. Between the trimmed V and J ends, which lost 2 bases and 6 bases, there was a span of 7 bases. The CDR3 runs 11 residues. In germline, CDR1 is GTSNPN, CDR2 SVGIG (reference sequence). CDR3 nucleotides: TGTGCCTGGAGTCAGACTGCTGAAGCTTTCTTT. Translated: CAWSQTAEAFF.

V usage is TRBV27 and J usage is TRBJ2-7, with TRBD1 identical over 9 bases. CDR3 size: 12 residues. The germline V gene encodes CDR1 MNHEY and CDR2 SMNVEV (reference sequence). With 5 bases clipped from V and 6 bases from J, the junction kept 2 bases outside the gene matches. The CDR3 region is CASSAQGAEQYF. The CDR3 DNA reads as TGTGCCAGCAGTGCACAGGGGGCCGAGCAGTACTTC.

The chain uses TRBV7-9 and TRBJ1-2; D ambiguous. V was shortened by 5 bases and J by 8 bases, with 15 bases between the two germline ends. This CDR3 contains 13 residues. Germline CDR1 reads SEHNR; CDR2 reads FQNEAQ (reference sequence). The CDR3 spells CASSPDGSWGYTF. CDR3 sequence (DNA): TGTGCCAGCAGCCCAGACGGGAGCTGGGGCTACACCTTC.

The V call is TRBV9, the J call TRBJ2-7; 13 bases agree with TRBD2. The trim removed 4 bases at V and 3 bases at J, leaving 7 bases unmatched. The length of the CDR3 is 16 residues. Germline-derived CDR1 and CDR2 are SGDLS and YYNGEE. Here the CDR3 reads CASSPGLAGANYEQYF. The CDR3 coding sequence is TGTGCCAGCAGCCCTGGACTAGCGGGGGCTAACTACGAGCAGTACTTC.

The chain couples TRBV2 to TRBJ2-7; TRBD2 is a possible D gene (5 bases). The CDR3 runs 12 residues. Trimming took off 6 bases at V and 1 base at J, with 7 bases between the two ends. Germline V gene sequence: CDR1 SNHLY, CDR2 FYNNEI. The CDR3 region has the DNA TGTGCCAGCAGACGGGAATCCTACGAGCAGTACTTC. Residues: CASRRESYEQYF.

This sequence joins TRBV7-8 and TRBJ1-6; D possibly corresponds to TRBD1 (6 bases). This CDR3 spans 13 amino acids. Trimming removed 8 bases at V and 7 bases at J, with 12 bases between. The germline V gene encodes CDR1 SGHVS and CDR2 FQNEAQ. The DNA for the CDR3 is TGTGCCAGCCGACTCGGACAGAATTCACCCCTCCACTTT. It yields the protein CASRLGQNSPLHF.

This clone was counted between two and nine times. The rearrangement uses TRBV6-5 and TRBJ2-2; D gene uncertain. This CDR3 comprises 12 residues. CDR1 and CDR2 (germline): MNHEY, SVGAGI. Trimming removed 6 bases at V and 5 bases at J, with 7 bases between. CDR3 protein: CASRLDTGELFF. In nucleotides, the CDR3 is TGTGCCAGCAGGCTAGATACCGGGGAGCTGTTTTTT.

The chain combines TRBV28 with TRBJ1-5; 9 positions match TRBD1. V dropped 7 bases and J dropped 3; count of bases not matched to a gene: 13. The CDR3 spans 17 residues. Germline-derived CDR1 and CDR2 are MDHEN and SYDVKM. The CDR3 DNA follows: TGTGCCAGCATCTTAGGGGTGGGACAGGGACACAATCAGCCCCAGCATTTT. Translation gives CASILGVGQGHNQPQHF.

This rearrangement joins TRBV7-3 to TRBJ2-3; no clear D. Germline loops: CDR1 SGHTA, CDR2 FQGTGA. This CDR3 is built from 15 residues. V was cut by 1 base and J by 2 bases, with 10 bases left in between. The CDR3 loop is CASSLMGLYTDTQYF. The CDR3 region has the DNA TGTGCCAGCAGCTTAATGGGCCTATACACAGATACGCAGTATTTT. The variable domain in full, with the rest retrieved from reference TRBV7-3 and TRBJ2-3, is GAGVSQTPSNKVTEKGKYVELRCDPISGHTALYWYRQSLGQGPEFLIYFQGTGAADDSGLPNDRFFAVRPEGSVSTLKIQRTERGDSAVYLCASSLMGLYTDTQYFGPGTRLTVL.

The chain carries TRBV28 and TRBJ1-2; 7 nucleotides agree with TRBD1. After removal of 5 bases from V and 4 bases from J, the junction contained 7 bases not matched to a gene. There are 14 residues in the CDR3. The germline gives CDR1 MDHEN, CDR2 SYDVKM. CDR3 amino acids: CASSNARQGYGYTF. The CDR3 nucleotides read TGTGCCAGCAGTAACGCCCGACAGGGCTATGGCTACACCTTC.

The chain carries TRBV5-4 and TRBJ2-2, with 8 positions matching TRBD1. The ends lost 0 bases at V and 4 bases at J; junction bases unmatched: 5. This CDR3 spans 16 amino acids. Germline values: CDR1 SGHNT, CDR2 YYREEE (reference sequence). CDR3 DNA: TGTGCCAGCAGCTTGGCGCAGGGGGCTAGCACCGGGGAGCTGTTTTTT. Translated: CASSLAQGASTGELFF.

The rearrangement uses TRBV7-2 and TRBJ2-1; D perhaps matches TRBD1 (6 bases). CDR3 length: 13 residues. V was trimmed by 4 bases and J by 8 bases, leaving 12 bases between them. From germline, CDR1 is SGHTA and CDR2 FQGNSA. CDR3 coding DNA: TGTGCCAGCAGCTCGACAGGTAGGCATGAGCAGTTCTTC. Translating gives CASSSTGRHEQFF.

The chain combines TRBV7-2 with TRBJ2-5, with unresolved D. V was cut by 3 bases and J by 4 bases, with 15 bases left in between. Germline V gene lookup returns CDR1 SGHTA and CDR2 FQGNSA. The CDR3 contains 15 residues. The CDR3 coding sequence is TGTGCCAGCAGCTTTAGAGTTCAAGTAACAGAGACCCAGTACTTC. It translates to CASSFRVQVTETQYF.

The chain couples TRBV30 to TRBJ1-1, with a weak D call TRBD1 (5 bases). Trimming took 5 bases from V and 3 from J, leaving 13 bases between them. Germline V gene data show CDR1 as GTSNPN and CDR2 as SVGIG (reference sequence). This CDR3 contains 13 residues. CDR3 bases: TGTGCCTGGGTACCCCGCAGGGACACTGAAGCTTTCTTT. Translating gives CAWVPRRDTEAFF.

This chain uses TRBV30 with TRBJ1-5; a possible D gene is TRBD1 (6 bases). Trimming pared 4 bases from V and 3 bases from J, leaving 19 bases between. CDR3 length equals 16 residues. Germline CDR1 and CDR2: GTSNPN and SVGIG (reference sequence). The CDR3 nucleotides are TGTGCCTGGACCGCTGGCGGGGGCAGGGCCAATCAGCCCCAGCATTTT. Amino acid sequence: CAWTAGGGRANQPQHF.